This TCR beta chain was obtained from a study of shared clonotypes between healthy human individuals. Study findings and constraints: Sorted-subset sequencing was shown by rarefaction to be incomplete despite large depth.

V shed 0 bases, J shed 8 bases, and the junction held 6 bases outside the gene matches. Germline assignment: CDR1 SGHNT and CDR2 YYREEE (reference sequence). The CDR3 is made up of 16 amino acids. From CD4+ cells came CD45RA+ naive and CD45RA-negative memory subsets. Here immunoSEQ multiplex PCR was the method, and the copy in TCRdb shows in-frame clones only, minus some. Of around 330,000 clones listed, around 74% are singletons. Remarks on this clone: Its antigen is not identified.

The sequencing input was memory CD4+ T cells sorted from blood. Documented subset: CD45RA-negative fraction. This chain uses TRBV5-4 with TRBJ2-1, with 12 bases fitting TRBD2. This TCR was recovered from a man aged 30 to 45 in good health. The CDR3 DNA is TGTGCCAGCAGCTTGGCACTAGCGGGAGGAAATGATGAGCAGTTCTTC. It translates to CASSLALAGGNDEQFF.